This T cell receptor beta chain was captured by sequencing in a study of cytomegalovirus exposure and HLA in healthy donors (dated by TCRdb to about 2017). Some background on the complete study: An earlier analysis of approximately 640 of the donors reported approximately 300 Gb of sequence data and 100 million to 140 million unique TCR beta sequences from about 180 million T cells. Among some 400 genotyped donors of the cohort, an average of around 240,000 unique TCR beta nucleotide sequences were sequenced per donor, roughly 20% of them non-productive. The genetic ancestry cluster associated with self-reported Caucasian donors included over 65% of the approximately 430 genotyped donors. Besides the first cohort of hundreds of subjects, a separate validation cohort made up of 120 different subjects was used. The number of typed donors differed by locus: about 629-640 for A, B, C, DRB1 and DQB1; 500 to 550 for DQA1; roughly 600 for DPA1; and approximately 450 for DPB1. An earlier analysis of 587 of the donors applied high-throughput TCR beta sequencing to assess whether each TCR beta V gene segment acted as functional or pseudogenic. The study profiled the T cell repertoires of more than 500 subjects by immunosequencing and related them to cytomegalovirus serostatus. A later analysis re-examined previously published TCR beta repertoires from 600 to 700 donors and added high-resolution HLA genotyping to investigate patterns of TCR occurrence. To predict cytomegalovirus infection status, the study combined high-throughput TCR immunosequencing, statistical association of individual TCRs with disease status, and machine learning. Because of strong linkage in the cohort, roughly five DR-DQ haplotypes were treated as single units for association and clustering. Donor age, sex, ethnicity and CMV serostatus were compiled alongside the repertoire data. All discovery cohort repertoires had been generated on a single sequencing platform. Roughly 300 gigabases of sequencing data and 70 million to 95 million unique TCR sequences made up an early release that covered several hundred HLA-typed donors. HLA typing covered class I and class II loci at four-digit resolution. Rather than using new phenotypic data, the later analysis identified candidate immune exposures from TCR beta sequences and from how often those sequences occurred across donors. The aim of the study was to test whether cataloging public T cell receptors could identify signatures of past pathogen exposure. A later genetic analysis used genome-wide SNP genotypes for about 65% of the roughly 700 donors, treating that subset as a discovery cohort.

From its cysteine to its phenylalanine, the CDR3 spans 13 amino acids. The read is trimmed to its CDR3 DNA, 39 bases read in frame from base 1. Between the V and J ends, shortened by 6 bases and 8 bases respectively, the junction contains 14 bases. The germline V gene (reference sequence) specifies LNHDA as CDR1 and SQIVND as CDR2. Library preparation employed the immunoSEQ multiplex PCR assay. A mixture of 60 forward primers for TCR Vbeta segments and 13 reverse primers for TCR Jbeta segments was used in the multiplex PCR. The CDR3 region of rearranged TCR beta genes was amplified from genomic DNA by a multiplex PCR assay. The amplified TCR beta libraries were sequenced on the Illumina HiSeq System as 87-base-pair reads. The study's own analysis went as follows. A later analysis tallied 75 million to 95 million unique TCR beta chains across the 610 or so repertoires, and 10 million to 11 million of those chains were shared by two or more donors. Raw reads were error-corrected and collapsed into unique sequences with a nearest-neighbor algorithm that merged closely related sequences to remove PCR and sequencing errors. To assign V, D and J gene segments, CDR3 sequences were aligned to IMGT reference sequences. For a sequence to be retained, a match of at least six nucleotides was required to both a V gene segment and a J gene segment. A rearrangement was called productive if the CDR3 had no stop codons and remained in frame with V and J, and every other rearrangement was called non-productive. Following IMGT convention, CDR3 was defined as the stretch from the second conserved V-encoded cysteine to the conserved J-encoded phenylalanine. The earlier analysis of fewer than 750 of the donors excluded sequences that lacked an unambiguous match to a single V gene segment. An earlier analysis of over 450 of the donors classified V segments as functional when productive rearrangements were above 56.7% and as segregating when the standard deviation between donors was above 5%. To diagnose cytomegalovirus status from the catalog of TCR beta chain sequences, a statistical classification framework was built. In a later analysis, V and J genes were assigned by comparing TCR nucleotide sequences against IMGT/GENE-DB human TR gene sequences. In a later analysis, CDR3 sequences and most-parsimonious VDJ recombination scenarios were assigned using the TCRdist pipeline. In a later analysis, each TCR beta chain was defined by its CDR3 amino acid sequence together with its V-gene family, and reads without a unique V-gene family were excluded. To address suspected cross-contamination and a sequencing artifact, a later analysis removed 592 highly shared, low-generation-probability nucleotide sequences. A later analysis calculated a clonal expansion index for each public chain from normalized within-repertoire ranks of inferred template counts. In a later analysis, generation probabilities were computed using a VDJ recombination model fitted to out-of-frame rearrangements, and the results were checked against IGoR. A later analysis scored TCR-TCR, TCR-HLA and TCR-CMV co-occurrence with hypergeometric tests, applying a repertoire-size bias correction to TCR pairs. To estimate false discovery rates, a later analysis permuted the HLA or CMV assignments 20 times. In a later analysis, co-occurring TCRs were grouped using DBSCAN, with TCRdist sequence similarity added in when clustering inside HLA-allele-positive subsets. Repertoires with fewer than 30,000 or more than 120,000 public chains were left out of co-occurrence clustering, as were a handful of repertoires with anomalous nucleotide sharing. TCRdb limited this immuneACCESS table to in-frame rearrangements with V and J called. A share of clones is missing; checked studies link under half to unresolved V genes, and the rest is unexplained. V, J and clone size derive from that table, while D and trimming were established from the DNA sequence. The sample has 100,000 to 150,000 clones on record, 70% to 80% of them singletons. Jointly, the top ten make up roughly 3% of the sample.

For this clone: Its specific antigen is unknown. Base-call qualities are not available, and no considerably larger clone is one nucleotide away.

The cohort consisted of 600 to 700 healthy bone marrow donors. All cohort members were sampled while nominally healthy, although unrecorded immune exposures were likely present. The donor tested CMV seropositive, placing the donor among the roughly 270 seropositive members of the cohort. Every donor gave a peripheral blood sample, and the peripheral blood mononuclear cells from that sample were used for TCR beta sequencing. The Qiagen DNeasy Blood Extraction Kit was used to extract genomic DNA from the blood cell samples. The investigation overall reported the following: While some public TCRs were present in many individuals, most TCR sequences turned up only very rarely across donors. The authors suggested that the approach could potentially be generalized to other disease states and immunological phenotypes. A further reported finding was that TCR beta sequences accurately predicted the HLA-A and HLA-B alleles for most subjects in the first cohort. In a later analysis, several top co-occurrence clusters were reported to appear linked to parvovirus B19, influenza, CMV and Epstein-Barr virus. Compared with equally common non-associated chains, HLA-associated TCR beta chains in a later analysis were more clonally expanded and had lower generation probabilities. A later genetic analysis associated a missense DCLRE1C variant with V-gene and J-gene trimming of TCR beta chains, and an independent cohort replicated the association. According to a later analysis, TCR association rates differed among HLA loci, with DRB1 alleles showing the most associated TCRs and HLA-C alleles showing the fewest. At a false discovery rate of 0.05, a later analysis linked some 17,000 TCR beta sequences to specific HLA alleles. Strong co-occurrence of HLA alleles, especially DR and DQ, made assigning TCR associations to individual alleles difficult. The 87-base-pair reads could not distinguish some IMGT-functional V segments, including TRBV6-2 and TRBV6-3, so those segments were excluded. In a later genetic analysis, fewer N-insertions in productive TCRs were reported among donors in an Asian-associated ancestry cluster than the approximately 670-donor mean. A cluster of highly shared sequence variants was judged likely to be a technical artifact of the sequencing pipeline. For the cohort, immune exposure information was limited to CMV serostatus. Three of the identified cytomegalovirus-associated TCR beta chains were confirmed in vitro to be specific for cytomegalovirus antigens. According to a later analysis, most CMV-associated TCR beta chains appeared to be HLA-restricted, and the HLA associations seemed to be driven largely by CMV exposure. Cytomegalovirus status was reported to be diagnosed by the classifier with high specificity and sensitivity in both the original and validation cohorts. Because some donors lacked HLA typing at each locus, the association tests relied only on the typed subset. This cohort had only TCR beta chains sequenced, and the lack of alpha or paired-chain data limited which features could be detected. Sequencing depth was assumed to be roughly uniform across donors in the presence/absence analyses, though that assumption may not hold. Because counts were too low, roughly 16 rarely observed V segments, including chromosome 9 orphons, were left out of the earlier analysis of a few hundred of the donors. Linkage disequilibrium might explain the correlated functional status among segregating V segments, but an unknown experimental factor could not be excluded. An earlier analysis of around 600 of the donors showed that most TCR beta V segments appeared in productive rearrangements either about 90% or about 30% of the time, which broadly matched IMGT annotations. A total of some 180 TCR beta chains were listed by the study as associated with cytomegalovirus.

The sequenced material came from PBMCs. This TCR was recovered from a woman between 55 and 75 years old in good health and CMV-seropositive. The chain is encoded by TRBV19 joined to TRBJ2-1; tentative D gene TRBD2, with 6 bases matching. The DNA sequence is TGTGCCAGTAGGGGGACTGTCACGGATGAGCAGTTCTTC. The encoded protein is CASRGTVTDEQFF.